This T cell receptor beta chain was sequenced for a study of T cell responses to AZD1222 COVID-19 vaccine (dated by TCRdb to about 2021). About the investigation overall: AZD1222 recipients whose second dose came at about 4 weeks and those whose second dose came at about 12 weeks were combined into one group, since spike-specific TCR depth and breadth did not differ between the two schedules. Trial participants were enrolled by age into subgroups of 18-55, 56-69 and 70-plus years, and 148, 28 and 57 TCR-sequenced participants, respectively, were included in these subgroups. TCR sequencing was performed for roughly 240 trial participants, of whom around 210 were given two doses of AZD1222 and roughly 25 were given two doses of MenACWY control vaccine. Summary of the overall study and its limitations: Participants were mostly white British, with more females than males. The authors suggested clonal diversity may have been underestimated. Because no day 14 peak-response samples were available, the repertoires could be characterized only after the peak T cell response. Reportedly, close to half of the unique spike-specific TCRs recognized epitopes lying outside the regions that are mutated in the B.1.351 and B.1.1.7 variants. Only five or six AZD1222 recipients were SARS-CoV-2 seropositive at baseline, limiting conclusions about previously exposed vaccinees. In the small 56-69-year group, the increase in depth fell short of significance, most likely because of low power. Spike-specific TCR breadth and depth rose significantly after two AZD1222 doses compared with day 0 and with MenACWY recipients. The vaccine-associated CD4 TCRs covered the entire spike protein, and the dominant responses fell in regions 160-218 and 743-854.

The CDR3 regions of human TCRbeta chains were analyzed by immunosequencing. The original pipeline was this. TCRs in the repertoires were matched against a reference library of SARS-CoV-2-specific TCRs that had been generated with the MIRA antigen-specificity platform. Breadth meant the fraction of unique TCRs that were SARS-CoV-2-associated, whereas depth meant the fraction of total T cells that were SARS-CoV-2-associated. Using the MIRA data, each spike-specific TCR was assigned both to the spike region to which the TCR was reactive and to a CD4 or CD8 class. Log10-transformed breadth and depth values were compared by one-way ANOVA with Sidak's multiple comparisons tests. TCRdb's version of the immuneACCESS table is confined to in-frame rearrangements and falls short of the full clone set. An unresolved V gene accounts for under half of the shortfall where checked; the remainder is of unknown origin. That table is the source of V, J and clone size, and D and trimming were worked out from the DNA. In this sample the table shows about 180,000 clones, almost 90% of which occur a single time. Of the sample, about 7.2% is held by the ten largest clones.

Taken from cysteine to phenylalanine, the CDR3 has 21 residues. Left in the record is the CDR3 DNA by itself, 63 bases read in frame from the first base. The germline V gene yields SGHDN for CDR1 and FVKESK for CDR2. Trimming takes 0 bases off V and 0 bases off J; junction bases not matched to a gene: 19. With respect to this clone: The target of this receptor is not known. Base qualities are not recorded, but no much larger clone differs from it by a single base.

The sample's time point label, in plain terms: baseline before first vaccination. Vaccinee samples came from UK trials COV001 and COV002, including a single-blind randomized controlled phase 2/3 trial of AZD1222 (ChAdOx1 nCoV-19) in healthy adults. Trial participant PBMC samples were collected at day 0 and day 28 after the second dose for TCRbeta chain sequencing. Sample: peripheral blood, taken on day 0 of AZD1222 vaccination. The V and J genes are TRBV14 and TRBJ1-1; 7 bases in the middle match TRBD1. The clonotype originates from an adult in good health. The CDR3 reads as follows: CASSQEVRGLMSRAMNTEAFF. The bases are TGTGCCAGCAGCCAAGAGGTCAGGGGGTTGATGTCGCGAGCGATGAACACTGAAGCTTTCTTT.